This TCR beta chain was sequenced for a study of blood T cell repertoires in COVID-19. Study in general: Acute and convalescent COVID-19 specimens originated in the United States, Italy and Spain. The analysed material was cDNA or gDNA that came from T cells, B-cell-depleted T cells, or PBMCs.

Per the original methods: The authors estimated nucleated cell counts from reference gene primer amplification. Sequencing was performed with immunoSEQ multiplex PCR; in TCRdb, only in-frame clones are kept and a portion is missing. The V and J calls and clone size are taken from that table; D and trimming were inferred from the DNA. The sample includes approximately 200,000 clones, 70% to 90% of them seen just once. This clone was counted only a few times. This CDR3 spans 15 amino acids. Germline CDR1 reads SGHTA; CDR2 reads FQGNSA. V gave up 4 bases and J gave up 5 bases, with 15 bases separating them.

The rearrangement joins TRBV7-2 to TRBJ1-3; D may be TRBD1 (5 bases). The sample was peripheral blood. The receptor's source is a man between 65 and 80 years old with active or convalescent COVID-19. The CDR3 loop reads CASSWGTGGRNTIYF. The CDR3 nucleotides are TGTGCCAGCAGCTGGGGCACAGGCGGCAGAAACACCATATATTTT.